This T cell receptor beta chain was identified during a study of T cell responses to AZD1222 COVID-19 vaccine. General observations from the study: Every sample of the repertoires postdated the peak T cell response.

In the case of this clone: What it binds is unknown.

The V end lost 2 bases, the J end lost 7 bases, and 17 bases lay between the germline ends. The CDR3 runs to 15 residues. Germline V gene sequence: CDR1 SEHNR, CDR2 FQNEAQ (reference sequence). The method was immunoSEQ multiplex PCR; TCRdb's version includes in-frame clones alone and lacks a portion of them. Altogether 140,000 to 150,000 clones are present, about 90% being singletons, with the ten largest covering approximately 8%. This material consisted of peripheral blood, taken 28 days after the second dose of the MenACWY control vaccine. The chain joins TRBV7-9 to TRBJ1-2; the D gene is possibly TRBD1 (5 bases). The receptor's source is an adult who received the MenACWY meningococcal vaccine as a control. CDR3 region: CASSLMDLQGRGYTF. In nucleotides, the CDR3 is TGTGCCAGCAGCTTAATGGATTTGCAGGGACGTGGCTACACCTTC.